This entry lists 16 T cell receptor beta chains sequenced from one sample in a study of shared clonotypes between healthy human individuals. The naive CD8 fraction comprised CD45RO-negative cells positively selected for CCR7 and excluded terminally differentiated effector memory CD45RA+ cells. Sequencing was performed with immunoSEQ multiplex PCR; in TCRdb, only in-frame clones are kept and a portion is missing. The profile shows roughly 2,000,000 clones, approximately 94% of them singletons. Sequencing used naive CD8+ T cells sorted from blood. The receptor source for this set is a man aged 18 to 29 in good health.

This clone was found a few times. CDR3 nucleotides: TGTGCCAGCAGTGAGCACCCCCGGCTTGGCTACACCTTC. The encoded protein is CASSEHPRLGYTF. The genes are TRBV2 and TRBJ1-2; unclear D gene. V dropped 3 bases and J dropped 7 bases, with 12 bases sitting between them. The CDR3 sequence is 13 residues long. Germline V gene lookup returns CDR1 SNHLY and CDR2 FYNNEI.

This chain connects TRBV27 to TRBJ2-5; 14 bases line up with TRBD2. Germline CDR1 reads MNHEY; CDR2 reads SMNVEV (reference sequence). The CDR3 extends over 17 amino acids. V trimming: 4 bases; J trimming: 4 bases; junction bases outside the gene matches: 8. The CDR3 DNA sequence: TGTGCCAGCAGTTCGATACCGGGACTAGCGGGAGTAGAGACCCAGTACTTC. It specifies CASSSIPGLAGVETQYF.

The rearrangement links TRBV7-9 to TRBJ2-3; 7 nucleotides line up with TRBD2. Germline CDR1 and CDR2: SEHNR and FQNEAQ (reference sequence). The CDR3 has 17 residues. V was pared by 5 bases and J by 3 bases, with 14 bases of the junction left unmatched. The CDR3 DNA reads TGTGCCAGCAGCGATAGGCTAGCGGCGGAAGAGACAGATACGCAGTATTTT. Translating gives CASSDRLAAEETDTQYF.

About this clone: The identical CDR3 is also encoded by other nucleotide sequences in the sample. The chain combines TRBV5-1 with TRBJ1-2, with 7 bases fitting TRBD1. The germline gives CDR1 SGHRS, CDR2 YFSETQ. V was clipped by 2 bases and J by 3 bases; unmatched bases: 1. The CDR3 runs 13 residues. Written as DNA, the CDR3 is TGCGCCAGCAGCTTTGACAGGGACTATGGCTACACCTTC. This sequence encodes CASSFDRDYGYTF.

About this clone: Other DNA sequences in the same sample also yield this CDR3. J is TRBJ2-7 and V is TRBV2, with D perhaps TRBD1 (6 bases). CDR3 length: 13 residues. Trimming took 3 bases from V and 2 from J, leaving 8 bases between them. CDR1 and CDR2 from the germline V gene are SNHLY and FYNNEI. CDR3 sequence (DNA): TGTGCCAGCAGTGAGGGGGCTGCCTACGAGCAGTACTTC. Its translation: CASSEGAAYEQYF. Variable domain in full (rest from reference TRBV2 and TRBJ2-7): EPEVTQTPSHQVTQMGQEVILRCVPISNHLYFYWYRQILGQKVEFLVSFYNNEISEKSEIFDDQFSVERPDGSNFTLKIRSTKLEDSAMYFCASSEGAAYEQYFGPGTRLTVT.

V usage is TRBV9 and J usage is TRBJ1-2; a weak D match, TRBD1 (5 bases). This CDR3 comprises 16 residues. Looked up from germline, CDR1 is SGDLS and CDR2 is YYNGEE. The germline V and J ends were trimmed by 0 bases and 3 bases, with 15 bases remaining between them. This chain's CDR3 is CASSVERGGNDYGYTF. In DNA form, the CDR3 reads TGTGCCAGCAGCGTAGAGAGGGGAGGGAACGACTATGGCTACACCTTC.

The chain couples TRBV29-1 to TRBJ2-1, with 9 bases matching TRBD1. The CDR3 totals 15 residues. CDR1 and CDR2 (germline): SQVTM, ANQGSEA. V dropped 7 bases and J dropped 3; count of bases not matched to a gene: 10. CDR3 loop: CSGFTGTGNYNEQFF. The CDR3 coding sequence is TGCAGCGGATTCACCGGGACAGGGAACTACAATGAGCAGTTCTTC.

The chain carries TRBV9 and TRBJ2-5, with 7 positions matching TRBD2. The CDR3 is 15 amino acids. With V trimmed by 3 bases and J by 4 bases, 9 bases remained unmatched. Germline-derived CDR1 and CDR2 are SGDLS and YYNGEE. CDR3 amino acids: CASSAEWGRGETQYF. CDR3 DNA: TGTGCCAGCAGCGCCGAGTGGGGGAGGGGAGAGACCCAGTACTTC.

The genes are TRBV4-1 and TRBJ1-2; D is unresolved. CDR3 length: 15 residues. The V end lost 0 bases, the J end lost 4 bases, and 12 bases lay between the germline ends. From germline, CDR1 is MGHRA and CDR2 YSYEKL. This CDR3 reads CASSQDPVNLYGYTF. DNA of the CDR3: TGCGCCAGCAGCCAAGACCCAGTGAACCTCTATGGCTACACCTTC.

The chain joins TRBV11-2 to TRBJ2-1, with 7 bases aligning to TRBD2. The germline CDR1 and CDR2 sequences are SGHAT and FQNNGV. J lost 0 bases, V lost 5 bases, and 10 bases had no gene match. There are 17 residues in the CDR3. CDR3 DNA sequence: TGTGCCAGCAGCCACCGACTAGCACCTAGCTCCTACAATGAGCAGTTCTTC. Amino acids: CASSHRLAPSSYNEQFF.

The rearrangement uses TRBV7-3 and TRBJ2-1; the match to TRBD2 covers 8 bases. This CDR3 is 13 amino acids long. J lost 8 bases, V lost 4 bases, and 4 bases had no gene match. Germline CDR1 reads SGHTA; CDR2 reads FQGTGA. CDR3 nucleotides: TGTGCCAGCAGCTCCTTCGGGGGGGATGAGCAGTTCTTC. Translating gives CASSSFGGDEQFF.

V is TRBV15 and J is TRBJ2-5, with TRBD2 identical over 11 bases. CDR3 length: 15 amino acids. CDR1 is LNHNV and CDR2 is YYDKDF in the germline V gene (reference sequence). V was pared by 5 bases and J by 5 bases, with 7 bases of the junction left unmatched. CDR3 residues: CATSLAGGLLETQYF. The CDR3 coding sequence is TGTGCCACCAGCCTAGCGGGGGGACTCTTGGAGACCCAGTACTTC.

This sequence joins TRBV6-5 and TRBJ2-1; D remains ambiguous. Trimming cost V 2 bases and J 9 bases, with 8 bases left between them. CDR3 length: 12 amino acids. The germline V gene encodes CDR1 MNHEY and CDR2 SVGAGI. CDR3 in amino acids: CASSYTSIEQFF. The CDR3 DNA is TGTGCCAGCAGTTACACGAGTATTGAGCAGTTCTTC.

This clone occurred a few times. The chain has TRBV6-1 and TRBJ2-1; the D is unclear. Germline V lookup: CDR1 MNHNS, CDR2 SASEGT. V lost 3 bases and J 0 bases, leaving 9 bases between the germline ends. The CDR3 is 15 amino acids. CDR3 loop: CASSDFLSSYNEQFF. CDR3 bases: TGTGCCAGCAGTGACTTTCTGAGCTCCTACAATGAGCAGTTCTTC.

The chain couples TRBV28 to TRBJ1-1; D unclear. CDR1 and CDR2 (germline): MDHEN, SYDVKM. Trimming took off 1 base at V and 0 bases at J, with 12 bases between the two ends. The CDR3 runs 16 residues. The CDR3 region is CASSLSGVRMNTEAFF. The CDR3 DNA follows: TGTGCCAGCAGTTTATCTGGGGTCAGGATGAACACTGAAGCTTTCTTT. The full variable domain, with the rest looked up from reference TRBV28 and TRBJ1-1, is DVKVTQSSRYLVKRTGEKVFLECVQDMDHENMFWYRQDPGLGLRLIYFSYDVKMKEKGDIPEGYSVSREKKERFSLILESASTNQTSMYLCASSLSGVRMNTEAFFGQGTRLTVV.

The rearrangement joins TRBV28 to TRBJ2-5; D is possibly TRBD2 (6 bases). The CDR3 runs to 15 residues. Germline V gene sequence: CDR1 MDHEN, CDR2 SYDVKM. V was clipped by 5 bases and J by 1 base, with 14 bases between them. CDR3 bases: TGTGCCAGCAGTCTCCGGACTATATCCCAAGAGACCCAGTACTTC. Its translation: CASSLRTISQETQYF.